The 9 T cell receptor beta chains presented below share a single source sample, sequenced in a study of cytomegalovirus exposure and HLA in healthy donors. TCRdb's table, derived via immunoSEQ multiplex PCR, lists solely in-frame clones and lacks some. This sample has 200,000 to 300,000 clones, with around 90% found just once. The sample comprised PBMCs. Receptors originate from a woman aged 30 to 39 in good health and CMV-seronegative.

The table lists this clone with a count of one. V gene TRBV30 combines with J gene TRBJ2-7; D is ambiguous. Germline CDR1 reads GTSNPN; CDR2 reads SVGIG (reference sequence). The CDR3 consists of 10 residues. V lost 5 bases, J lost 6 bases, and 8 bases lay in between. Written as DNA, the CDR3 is TGTGCCTGGGGAAGGGCCGAGCAGTACTTC. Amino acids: CAWGRAEQYF. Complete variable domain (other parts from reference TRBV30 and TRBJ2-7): SQTIHQWPATLVQPVGSPLSLECTVEGTSNPNLYWYRQAAGRGLQLLFYSVGIGQISSEVPQNLSASRPQDRQFILSSKKLLLSDSGFYLCAWGRAEQYFGPGTRLTVT.

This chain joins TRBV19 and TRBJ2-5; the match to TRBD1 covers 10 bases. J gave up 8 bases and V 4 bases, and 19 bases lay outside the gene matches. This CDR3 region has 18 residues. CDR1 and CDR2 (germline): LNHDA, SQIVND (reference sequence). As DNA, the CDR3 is TGTGCCAGTAGTACCCCCGGGACAGGGGCCACGCTGAGCGCAACCCAGTACTTC. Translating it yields CASSTPGTGATLSATQYF.

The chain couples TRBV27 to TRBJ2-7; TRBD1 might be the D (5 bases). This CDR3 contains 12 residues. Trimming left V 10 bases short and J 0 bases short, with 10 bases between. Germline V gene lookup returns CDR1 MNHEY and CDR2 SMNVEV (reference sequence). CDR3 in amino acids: CATLDSSYEQYF. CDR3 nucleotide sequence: TGTGCCACCCTAGACAGCTCCTACGAGCAGTACTTC.

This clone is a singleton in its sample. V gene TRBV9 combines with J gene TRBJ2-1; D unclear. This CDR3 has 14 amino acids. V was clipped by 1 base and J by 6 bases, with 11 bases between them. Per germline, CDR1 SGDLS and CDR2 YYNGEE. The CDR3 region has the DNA TGTGCCAGCAGCGTACAGTCTCTGGGCAATGAGCAGTTCTTC. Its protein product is CASSVQSLGNEQFF. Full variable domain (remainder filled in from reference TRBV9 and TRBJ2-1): DSGVTQTPKHLITATGQRVTLRCSPRSGDLSVYWYQQSLDQGLQFLIQYYNGEERAKGNILERFSAQQFPDLHSELNLSSLELGDSALYFCASSVQSLGNEQFFGPGTRLTVL.

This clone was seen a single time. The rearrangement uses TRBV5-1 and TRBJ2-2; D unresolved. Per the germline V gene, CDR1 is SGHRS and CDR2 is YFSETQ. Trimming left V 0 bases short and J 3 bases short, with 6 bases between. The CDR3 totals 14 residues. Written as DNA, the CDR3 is TGCGCCAGCAGCTTGGTTGTTGACACCGGGGAGCTGTTTTTT. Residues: CASSLVVDTGELFF.

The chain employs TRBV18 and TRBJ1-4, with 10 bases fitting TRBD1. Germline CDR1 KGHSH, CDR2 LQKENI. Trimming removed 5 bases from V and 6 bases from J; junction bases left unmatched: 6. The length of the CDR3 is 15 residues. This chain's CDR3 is CASSMDRGADEKLFF. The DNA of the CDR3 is TGTGCCAGCTCAATGGACAGGGGGGCAGATGAAAAACTGTTTTTT.

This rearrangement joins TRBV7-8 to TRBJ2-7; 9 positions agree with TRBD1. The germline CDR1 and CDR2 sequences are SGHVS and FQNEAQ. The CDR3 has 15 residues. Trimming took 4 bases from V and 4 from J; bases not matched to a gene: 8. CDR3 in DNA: TGTGCCAGCAGCTCATCCGGGACAGGGTCATACGAGCAGTACTTC. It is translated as CASSSSGTGSYEQYF.

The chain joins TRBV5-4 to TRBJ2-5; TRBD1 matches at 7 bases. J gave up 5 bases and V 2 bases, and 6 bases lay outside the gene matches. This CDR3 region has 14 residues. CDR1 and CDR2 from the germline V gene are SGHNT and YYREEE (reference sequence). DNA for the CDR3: TGTGCCAGCAGCTTAGGGGGCCGAGGGGAGACCCAGTACTTC. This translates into CASSLGGRGETQYF.

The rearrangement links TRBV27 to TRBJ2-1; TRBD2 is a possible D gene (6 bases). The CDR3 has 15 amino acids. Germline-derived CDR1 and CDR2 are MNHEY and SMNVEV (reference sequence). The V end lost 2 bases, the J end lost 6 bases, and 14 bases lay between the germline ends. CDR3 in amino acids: CASSLTGGAGNEQFF. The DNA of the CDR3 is TGTGCCAGCAGTTTAACCGGGGGAGCGGGCAATGAGCAGTTCTTC.